This entry is about one T cell receptor beta chain. These data belong to a study of monozygotic twins with inflammatory bowel disease. TCRdb derives one entry per CDR3 protein from the 5' RACE reads, leaving out DNA. Across about 210,000 distinct CDR3 sequences, the top ten clones capture roughly 7.7% of the sample. The CDR3 totals 15 residues. Germline V CDR1 and CDR2: KGHDR, SFDVKD. The sequence derives from a human donor with ulcerative colitis or Crohn's disease, or a healthy co-twin of an affected twin (not recorded which). V gene TRBV24-1 combines with J gene TRBJ1-1; TCRdb's assignment of TRBD1 cannot be checked, as there is no DNA. Sequencing was carried out using blood. The CDR3 region is CATRSTGEGSTEAFF.